This T cell receptor beta chain comes out of a study of blood T cells in healthy people across ages. It was with a sample-barcoded 5' primer and a J-beta primer mix that a second PCR of roughly 7 to 12 cycles was run. TCRdb recomputed calls from the 5' RACE reads with MiXCR, one row per CDR3 protein. The profile shows some 700,000 distinct CDR3 sequences, roughly 44% of them singletons. About this clonotype itself: Its specificity is not known.

Whole-study findings and limits: Roughly linear declines in TCR beta diversity per million T cells occurred with age.

Germline values: CDR1 MDHEN, CDR2 SYDVKM. The CDR3 has 14 residues. With each sample, at least 5 micrograms of total RNA were extracted. The V and J genes are TRBV28 and TRBJ2-5; 8 nucleotides align to TRBD1. With the DNA end fitting TRBJ2-7 better, the J assignment may be wrong. Source material: blood. This receptor was taken from a woman aged 60 to 75 in good health. The CDR3 sequence: CASRGGQVIYEQYF. The DNA for the CDR3 is TGTGCCAGCAGGGGGGGACAGGTGATCTACGAGCAGTACTTC.